These 17 T cell receptor beta chains originate from one sample sequenced in a study of T cells in Graves' hyperthyroidism and ophthalmopathy. RNA transcripts gave rise to amplified TCR beta CDR3 regions. HTBI primers were employed in a first-round RT-PCR of the TCR CDR3. MiXCR, applied by TCRdb to the multiplex PCR reads, yields one record per CDR3 protein. The table lists about 260,000 distinct CDR3 sequences, about a sixth of them singletons. Sequencing was performed on blood. These receptors originate from a woman under 30 with Graves' ophthalmopathy.

In the case of this clonotype: A much larger clone lies a single base off, so this may be a read error. The J gene is TRBJ1-2, the V gene TRBV20-1, with D possibly matching TRBD1 (5 bases). CDR3 length equals 12 residues. Germline V gives CDR1 DFQATT, CDR2 SNEGSKA (reference sequence). Trimming cost V 1 base and J 7 bases, with 10 bases left between them. The CDR3 reads CSARGPGSGYTF. CDR3 nucleotide sequence: TGCAGTGCTAGAGGACCAGGGAGTGGCTACACCTTC.

This clonotype is categorized as medium-sized. The chain is built from TRBV12-3 or TRBV12-4 and TRBJ1-5; no definite D call. V shed 5 bases and J shed 6 bases, with 20 bases lying between them. The CDR3 sequence is 16 residues long. The CDR3 coding sequence is TGTGCCAGCAGTCGAGATAGACCCGGACTAGGTCAGCCCCAGCATTTT. It specifies CASSRDRPGLGQPQHF.

J is TRBJ2-1 and V is TRBV24-1; D may match TRBD1 or TRBD2 (5 bases each). V was pared by 9 bases and J by 5 bases, with 16 bases between. Germline loops: CDR1 KGHDR, CDR2 SFDVKD. CDR3 size: 14 residues. The DNA of the CDR3 is TGTGCCACCGGGGGTCGGCGGAGGAACAATGAGCAGTTCTTC. Translating it yields CATGGRRRNNEQFF.

This clonotype showed up many times. CDR3 bases: TGTGCCAGCGCACCGGGGGGGGGGACGAGCACTGAAGCTTTCTTT. Translated, it gives CASAPGGGTSTEAFF. The chain has TRBV4-2 and TRBJ1-1; perhaps TRBD1 as D (5 bases). V was trimmed by 8 bases and J by 4 bases, leaving 20 bases between them. The CDR3 extends over 15 amino acids. Germline assignment: CDR1 LGHNA and CDR2 YNFKEQ.

In its sample, this clonotype was seen a few times. The junction differs from germline at one of its ends, possibly a read error. The CDR3 spells CASSPNRQDQTGELFF. The CDR3 nucleotides read TGTGCTAGCAGCCCCAACCGACAGGACCAAACCGGGGAGCTGTTTTTT. The rearrangement uses TRBV7-7 and TRBJ2-2, with a tentative D call TRBD1 (6 bases). CDR3 length: 16 residues. Germline loops: CDR1 SSHAT, CDR2 FNYEAQ (reference sequence).

Only a few counts were recorded for this clonotype. The chain couples TRBV6-1 to TRBJ2-1, with no clear D. Trimming removed 5 bases at V and 5 bases at J, with 4 bases between. This CDR3 comprises 11 residues. CDR1 and CDR2 (germline): MNHNS, SASEGT. In nucleotides, the CDR3 is TGTGCCAGCAGTAAGCACAATGAGCAGTTCTTC. As protein: CASSKHNEQFF.

This clonotype has just a few counts. A much larger clone lies one base from this, so it may be a read error. The V gene is TRBV5-1, the J gene TRBJ2-5; TRBD1 might be the D (6 bases). From germline, CDR1 is SGHRS and CDR2 YFSETQ. This CDR3 region has 15 residues. DNA of the CDR3: TGCGTCAGCAGCTTGGTGTGGGGGCACCAAGAGACCCAGTACTTC. This sequence encodes CVSSLVWGHQETQYF.

This clonotype was picked up many times. The chain has TRBV4-2 and TRBJ2-7, with no clear D. The germline CDR1 and CDR2 sequences are LGHNA and YNFKEQ. The CDR3 consists of 14 residues. V was pared by 0 bases and J by 3 bases, with 9 bases between. CDR3 amino acids: CASSQDVLYYEQYF. The CDR3 nucleotides are TGTGCCAGCAGCCAAGACGTCCTTTACTACGAGCAGTACTTC.

This chain connects TRBV7-2 to TRBJ2-1; 13 nucleotides align to TRBD2. This CDR3 has 16 residues. With V trimmed by 5 bases and J by 6 bases, 7 bases remained unmatched. Germline values: CDR1 SGHTA, CDR2 FQGNSA. In DNA form, the CDR3 reads TGTGCCAGCAGCGTCAGGACTAGCGGGAGTCCCAATGAGCAGTTCTTC. It yields the protein CASSVRTSGSPNEQFF.

This clonotype came up many times. The chain joins TRBV5-1 to TRBJ2-3, with D possibly matching TRBD2 (5 bases). CDR3 length: 15 amino acids. Deletions cut 2 bases from V and 2 bases from J, with 12 bases between. CDR1 and CDR2 (germline): SGHRS, YFSETQ. CDR3 coding DNA: TGCGCCAGCAGCTTTGGGCGGGTCTACACAGATACGCAGTATTTT. Encoded protein: CASSFGRVYTDTQYF.

This clonotype was seen at least ten times. This rearrangement joins TRBV12-5 to TRBJ2-1, with D unclear. The CDR3 sequence is 16 residues long. Looked up from germline, CDR1 is LGHNT and CDR2 is FRNRAP. Trimming pared 0 bases from V and 0 bases from J, leaving 9 bases between. The CDR3 DNA reads as TGTGCTAGTGGTTTGGTATTTTCGAGCTCCTACAATGAGCAGTTCTTC. This translates into CASGLVFSSSYNEQFF.

In its sample, this clonotype was seen many times. The V call is TRBV10-3, the J call TRBJ2-3; 9 nucleotides align to TRBD2. Germline lookup yields CDR1 ENHRY and CDR2 SYGVKD. V shed 4 bases and J 8 bases; nucleotides not matched to a gene: 13. This CDR3 is built from 16 residues. CDR3 in amino acids: CAISGGGSGSLVTQYF. The DNA for the CDR3 is TGTGCCATCAGTGGGGGAGGTAGCGGGAGTCTGGTTACGCAGTATTTT.

This clonotype was detected many times. The chain recombines TRBV28 with TRBJ2-2; TRBD1 is a possible D gene (6 bases). Between the trimmed V and J ends, which lost 3 bases and 5 bases, there was a span of 10 bases. This CDR3 is built from 14 residues. CDR1 is MDHEN, CDR2 SYDVKM, per germline. The CDR3 nucleotides are TGTGCCAGCAGTTTGAGCACAGGGACCGGGGAGCTGTTTTTT. This gives the protein CASSLSTGTGELFF.

This clonotype was detected many times. The chain carries TRBV2 and TRBJ2-1; 8 nucleotides align to TRBD2. The trim removed 0 bases at V and 13 bases at J, leaving 5 bases unmatched. CDR3 length: 13 residues. CDR1 SNHLY and CDR2 FYNNEI come from the germline V gene. The CDR3 DNA sequence: TGTGCCAGCAGTGAAGCGGGACTAGGGCCCCAGTTCTTC. It encodes CASSEAGLGPQFF.

This clonotype was observed at least ten times. The chain recombines TRBV3-1 with TRBJ2-5, with D possibly TRBD2 on 6 matching bases. V lost 5 bases, J lost 5 bases, and 21 bases lay in between. The CDR3 extends over 16 amino acids. CDR1 is LGHDT and CDR2 is YNNKEL in the germline V gene (reference sequence). The CDR3: CASSSPRAGEAETQYF. CDR3 in DNA: TGTGCCAGCAGCAGCCCCCGAGCCGGGGAGGCGGAGACCCAGTACTTC.

This clonotype was seen ten or more times. Relative to the germline gene, one junction end is altered; a read error may explain this. The J gene is TRBJ2-3, the V gene TRBV15, with 9 positions matching TRBD1. The CDR3 runs 17 residues. Germline values: CDR1 LNHNV, CDR2 YYDKDF (reference sequence). The CDR3 bases are TGTGTCACCAGCTACCAGCTGGGACAGGGTGGCACAGATACGCAGTATTTT. As protein: CVTSYQLGQGGTDTQYF.

This clonotype was observed at least ten times. The chain recombines TRBV11-2 with TRBJ2-5; D is perhaps TRBD2 (6 bases). CDR3 length: 16 amino acids. From germline, CDR1 is SGHAT and CDR2 FQNNGV. Trimming shortened V by 0 bases and J by 6 bases, and 17 bases separated the two germline ends. This CDR3 is CASSLDVFGEAKTQYF. CDR3 in DNA: TGTGCCAGCAGCTTAGATGTGTTCGGGGAGGCAAAGACCCAGTACTTC. Using reference TRBV11-2 and TRBJ2-5 for the parts outside the CDR3, the full variable domain is EAGVAQSPRYKIIEKRQSVAFWCNPISGHATLYWYQQILGQGPKLLIQFQNNGVVDDSQLPKDRFSAERLKGVDSTLKIQPAKLEDSAVYLCASSLDVFGEAKTQYFGPGTRLLVL.